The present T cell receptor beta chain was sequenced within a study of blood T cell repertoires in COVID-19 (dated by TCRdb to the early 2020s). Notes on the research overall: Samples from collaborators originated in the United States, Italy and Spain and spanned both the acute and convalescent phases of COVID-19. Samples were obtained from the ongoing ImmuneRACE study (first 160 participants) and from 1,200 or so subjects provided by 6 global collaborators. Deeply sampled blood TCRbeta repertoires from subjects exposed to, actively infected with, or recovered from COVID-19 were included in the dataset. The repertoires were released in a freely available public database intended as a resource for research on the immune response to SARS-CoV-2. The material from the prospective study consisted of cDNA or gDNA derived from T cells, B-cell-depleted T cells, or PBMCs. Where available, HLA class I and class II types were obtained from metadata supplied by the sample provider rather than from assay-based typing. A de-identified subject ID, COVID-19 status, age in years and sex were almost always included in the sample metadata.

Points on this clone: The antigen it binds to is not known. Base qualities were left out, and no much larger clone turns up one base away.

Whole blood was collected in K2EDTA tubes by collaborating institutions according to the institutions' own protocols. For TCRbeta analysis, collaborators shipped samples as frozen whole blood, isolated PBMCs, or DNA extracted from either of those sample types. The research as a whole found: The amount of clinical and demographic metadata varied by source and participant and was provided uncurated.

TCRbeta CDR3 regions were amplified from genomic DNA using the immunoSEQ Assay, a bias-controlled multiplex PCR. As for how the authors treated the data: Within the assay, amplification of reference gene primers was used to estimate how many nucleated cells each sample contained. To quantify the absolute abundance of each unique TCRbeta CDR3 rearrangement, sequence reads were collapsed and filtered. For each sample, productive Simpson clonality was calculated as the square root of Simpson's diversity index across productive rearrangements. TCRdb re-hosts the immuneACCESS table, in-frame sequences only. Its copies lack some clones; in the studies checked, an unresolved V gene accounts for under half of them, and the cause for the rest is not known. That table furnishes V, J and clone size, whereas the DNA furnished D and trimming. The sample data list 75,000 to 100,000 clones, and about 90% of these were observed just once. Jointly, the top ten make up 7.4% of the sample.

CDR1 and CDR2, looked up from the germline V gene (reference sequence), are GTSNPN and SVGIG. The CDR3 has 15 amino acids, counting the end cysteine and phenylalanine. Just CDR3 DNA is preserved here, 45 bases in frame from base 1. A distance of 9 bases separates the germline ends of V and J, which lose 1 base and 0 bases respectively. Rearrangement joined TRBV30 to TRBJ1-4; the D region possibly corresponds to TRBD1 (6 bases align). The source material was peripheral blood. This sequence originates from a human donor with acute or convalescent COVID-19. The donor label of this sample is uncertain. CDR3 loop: CAWSEGGATNEKLFF. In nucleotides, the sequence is TGTGCCTGGAGTGAAGGGGGTGCAACTAATGAAAAACTGTTTTTT.